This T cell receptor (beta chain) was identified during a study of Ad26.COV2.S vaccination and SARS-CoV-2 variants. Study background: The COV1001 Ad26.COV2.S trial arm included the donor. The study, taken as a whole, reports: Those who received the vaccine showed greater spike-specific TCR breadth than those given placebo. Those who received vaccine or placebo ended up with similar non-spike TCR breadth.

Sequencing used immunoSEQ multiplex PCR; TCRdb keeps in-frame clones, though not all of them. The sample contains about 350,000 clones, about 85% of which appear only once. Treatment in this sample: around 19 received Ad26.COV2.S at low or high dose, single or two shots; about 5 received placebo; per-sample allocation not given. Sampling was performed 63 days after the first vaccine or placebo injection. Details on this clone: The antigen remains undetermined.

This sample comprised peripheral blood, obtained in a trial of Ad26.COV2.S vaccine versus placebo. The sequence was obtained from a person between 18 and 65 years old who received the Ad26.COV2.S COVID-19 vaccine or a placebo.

Written as DNA, the CDR3 is TGCAGCGTTAGACAGGGGACCAGCAATCAGCCCCAGCATTTT. Translation gives CSVRQGTSNQPQHF. V usage is TRBV29-1 and J usage is TRBJ1-5; 8 bases fit TRBD1. CDR1 is SQVTM and CDR2 is ANQGSEA in the germline V gene. The CDR3 loop spans 14 amino acids. The V and J ends lost 5 bases and 1 base, in that order; junction bases with no gene match: 4.